The 13 T cell receptor beta chains below all came from one sample that was sequenced in a study of T cell responses to AZD1222 COVID-19 vaccine. Assay: immunoSEQ multiplex PCR; the TCRdb copy retains only in-frame clones and omits some. The sample contains 100,000 to 150,000 clones, more than 80% of which appear only once. The input for sequencing was peripheral blood, taken 28 days after the second AZD1222 dose. These receptors all come from an adult who received the AZD1222 COVID-19 vaccine.

The J gene is TRBJ2-3, the V gene TRBV7-2; no clear D. This CDR3 has 15 residues. The V end was cut by 5 bases, the J end by 0 bases, with 12 bases between. Germline assignment: CDR1 SGHTA and CDR2 FQGNSA. The CDR3 here is CASSIPRTSTDTQYF. The CDR3 DNA sequence: TGTGCCAGCAGCATCCCCCGCACCAGCACAGATACGCAGTATTTT.

The V gene is TRBV15, the J gene TRBJ1-5, with 9 positions matching TRBD1. The length of the CDR3 is 17 residues. J lost 7 bases, V lost 0 bases, and 10 bases had no gene match. The germline V gene has CDR1 LNHNV and CDR2 YYDKDF (reference sequence). Written as DNA, the CDR3 is TGTGCCACCAGCAGAGATCGGCGACAGGGGGATCGACAGCCCCAGCATTTT. This codes for CATSRDRRQGDRQPQHF. The full variable domain, with the rest looked up from reference TRBV15 and TRBJ1-5, is DAMVIQNPRYQVTQFGKPVTLSCSQTLNHNVMYWYQQKSSQAPKLLFHYYDKDFNNEADTPDNFQSRRPNTSFCFLDIRSPGLGDTAMYLCATSRDRRQGDRQPQHFGDGTRLSIL.

This chain uses TRBV7-2 with TRBJ1-2; 8 nucleotides agree with TRBD1. CDR1 and CDR2 from the germline V gene are SGHTA and FQGNSA. The CDR3 is 15 residues long. With 1 base clipped from V and 3 bases from J, the junction kept 4 bases outside the gene matches. The CDR3 DNA reads TGTGCCAGCAGCTTAGGACAGGGGACAGACTATGGCTACACCTTC. This encodes CASSLGQGTDYGYTF.

J is TRBJ2-1 and V is TRBV7-9, with 10 positions matching TRBD2. Trimming cost V 4 bases and J 1 base; bases outside gene matches: 4. From germline, CDR1 is SEHNR and CDR2 FQNEAQ (reference sequence). The CDR3 is made up of 16 amino acids. CDR3: CASSWISGGSYNEQFF. The CDR3 DNA reads TGTGCCAGCAGCTGGATTAGCGGGGGGTCCTACAATGAGCAGTTCTTC. Complete variable domain (other parts from reference TRBV7-9 and TRBJ2-1): DTGVSQNPRHKITKRGQNVTFRCDPISEHNRLYWYRQTLGQGPEFLTYFQNEAQLEKSRLLSDRFSAERPKGSFSTLEIQRTEQGDSAMYLCASSWISGGSYNEQFFGPGTRLTVL.

V usage is TRBV6-4 and J usage is TRBJ1-1; 8 nucleotides match TRBD1. V lost 2 bases and J lost 0; bases outside the gene matches: 14. This CDR3 contains 19 residues. The germline gives CDR1 MRHNA, CDR2 SNTAGT. CDR3 in DNA: TGTGCCAGCAGTGACGAGATGCCGGGACAGGCCCTTATGAACACTGAAGCTTTCTTT. Protein product: CASSDEMPGQALMNTEAFF.

The gene calls are TRBV2 and TRBJ2-3; the match to TRBD1 covers 7 bases. The germline CDR1 and CDR2 sequences are SNHLY and FYNNEI. The CDR3 runs to 14 residues. V was pared by 7 bases and J by 6 bases, with 10 bases of the junction left unmatched. The DNA of the CDR3 is TGTGCCAGCAAACAGCGGACAGGTGGTGATACGCAGTATTTT. It specifies CASKQRTGGDTQYF.

The J gene is TRBJ2-3, the V gene TRBV19, with TRBD1 matching over 9 bases. Per germline, CDR1 LNHDA and CDR2 SQIVND (reference sequence). The J segment lost 5 bases and the V segment lost 5 bases, leaving 11 bases of the junction unmatched. The CDR3 covers 16 residues. Written as DNA, the CDR3 is TGTGCCAGTAGTGGAAGGACAGGGGCCCAGGAAGATACGCAGTATTTT. This gives the protein CASSGRTGAQEDTQYF.

V is TRBV7-2 and J is TRBJ2-7; TRBD2 aligns across 9 bases. The germline V gene encodes CDR1 SGHTA and CDR2 FQGNSA. The CDR3 sequence is 15 residues long. V was pared by 5 bases and J by 1 base, with 6 bases of the junction left unmatched. In DNA form, the CDR3 reads TGTGCCAGCAGCGTGAGCGGGGGGCTGTCCTACGAGCAGTACTTC. Protein product: CASSVSGGLSYEQYF.

The chain carries TRBV27 and TRBJ1-1, with no clear D. Trimming removed 0 bases at V and 7 bases at J, with 3 bases between. Germline V gives CDR1 MNHEY, CDR2 SMNVEV (reference sequence). This CDR3 has 11 residues. The CDR3 region is CASSLSGEAFF. The CDR3 region has the DNA TGTGCCAGCAGTTTATCCGGTGAAGCTTTCTTT.

V usage is TRBV12-3 or TRBV12-4 and J usage is TRBJ2-2; D remains unclear. CDR3 size: 13 residues. The V and J ends lost 7 bases and 5 bases respectively, with 11 bases between them. CDR3 loop: CASNYGLTGELFF. Written as DNA, the CDR3 is TGTGCCAGCAATTACGGCTTGACCGGGGAGCTGTTTTTT.

This sequence joins TRBV7-9 and TRBJ1-1; 9 nucleotides match TRBD1. The CDR3 runs to 15 residues. Germline CDR1 reads SEHNR; CDR2 reads FQNEAQ (reference sequence). V was pared by 1 base and J by 5 bases, with 5 bases of the junction left unmatched. The CDR3 nucleotides read TGTGCCAGCAGCTTAGGACAGGGGGTGGTGACTGAAGCTTTCTTT. Its protein is CASSLGQGVVTEAFF.

This chain joins TRBV18 and TRBJ1-1; TRBD1 agrees at 8 bases. Germline CDR1 KGHSH, CDR2 LQKENI. The CDR3 is 14 amino acids. Trimming cost V 4 bases and J 1 base; bases outside gene matches: 2. This CDR3 is CASSLTGGNTEAFF. CDR3 bases: TGTGCCAGCTCACTCACAGGGGGGAACACTGAAGCTTTCTTT.

The J gene is TRBJ2-7, the V gene TRBV18, with 10 bases aligning to TRBD2. Germline V gives CDR1 KGHSH, CDR2 LQKENI. The CDR3 has 16 residues. The V segment lost 6 bases and the J segment 2 bases; nucleotides outside the gene matches: 10. The DNA of the CDR3 is TGTGCCAGCTCTCCCCTTACTAGCGGGGATACCTACGAGCAGTACTTC. Protein product: CASSPLTSGDTYEQYF.